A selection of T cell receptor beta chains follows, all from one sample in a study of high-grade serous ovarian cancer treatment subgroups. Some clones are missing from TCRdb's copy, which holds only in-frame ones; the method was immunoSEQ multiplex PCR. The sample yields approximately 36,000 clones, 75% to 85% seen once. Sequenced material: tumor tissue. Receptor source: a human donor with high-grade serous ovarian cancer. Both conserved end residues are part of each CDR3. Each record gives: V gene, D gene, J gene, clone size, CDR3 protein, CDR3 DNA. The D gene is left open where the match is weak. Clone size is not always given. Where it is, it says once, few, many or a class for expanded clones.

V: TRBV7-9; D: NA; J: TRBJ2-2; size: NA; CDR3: CASSHNANTGELFF; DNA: TGTGCCAGCAGCCACAACGCGAACACCGGGGAGCTGTTTTTT
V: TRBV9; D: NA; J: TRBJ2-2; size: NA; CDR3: CASSAGGGYRTGELFF; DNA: TGTGCCAGCAGCGCGGGGGGCGGGTACAGAACCGGGGAGCTGTTTTTT
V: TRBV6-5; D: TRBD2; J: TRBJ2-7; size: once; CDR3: CASTPSGRGTYEQYF; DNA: TGTGCCAGCACCCCAAGCGGGAGAGGGACCTACGAGCAGTACTTC
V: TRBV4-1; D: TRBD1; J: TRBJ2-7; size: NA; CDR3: CASSRGTASSYEQYF; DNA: TGCGCCAGCAGCCGTGGGACAGCGAGCTCCTACGAGCAGTACTTC
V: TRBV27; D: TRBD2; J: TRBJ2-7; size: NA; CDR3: CASSKGASGRTYEQYF; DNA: TGTGCCAGCAGTAAAGGGGCTAGCGGGCGAACCTACGAGCAGTACTTC
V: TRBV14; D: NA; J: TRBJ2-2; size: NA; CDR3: CASSERGGPGELFF; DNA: TGTGCCAGCAGCGAGAGGGGGGGTCCCGGGGAGCTGTTTTTT
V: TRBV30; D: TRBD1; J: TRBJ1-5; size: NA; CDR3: CAWRGGWNQPQHF; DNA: TGTGCCTGGAGAGGGGGCTGGAATCAGCCCCAGCATTTT
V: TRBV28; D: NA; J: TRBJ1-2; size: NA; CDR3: CASSPGRSGYTF; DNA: TGTGCCAGCAGCCCCGGGAGAAGCGGCTACACCTTC
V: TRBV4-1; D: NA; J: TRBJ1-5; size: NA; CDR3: CASSRSGNANQPQHF; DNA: TGCGCCAGCAGTCGTTCAGGGAACGCCAATCAGCCCCAGCATTTT
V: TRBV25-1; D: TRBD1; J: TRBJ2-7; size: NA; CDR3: CASSDQDRAFNEQYF; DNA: TGTGCCAGCAGTGACCAGGACAGGGCCTTCAACGAGCAGTACTTC
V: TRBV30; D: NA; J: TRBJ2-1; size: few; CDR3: CAWSFFQLTQYNEQFF; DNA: TGTGCCTGGAGTTTTTTCCAACTTACCCAATACAATGAGCAGTTCTTC
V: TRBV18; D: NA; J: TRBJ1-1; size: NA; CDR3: CASSPSSRSNTEAFF; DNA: TGTGCCAGCTCACCATCGTCCCGCTCGAACACTGAAGCTTTCTTT
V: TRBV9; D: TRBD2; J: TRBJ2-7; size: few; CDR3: CASSVGGTRGSYEQYF; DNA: TGTGCCAGCAGCGTAGGGGGGACTAGAGGTTCCTACGAGCAGTACTTC
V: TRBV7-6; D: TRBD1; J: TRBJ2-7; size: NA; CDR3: CASRKGQYYEQYF; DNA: TGTGCCAGCAGGAAGGGACAGTACTACGAGCAGTACTTC
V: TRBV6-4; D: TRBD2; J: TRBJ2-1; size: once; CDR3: CASSRSGSPRNEQFF; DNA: TGTGCCAGCAGTCGTAGCGGGAGCCCACGCAATGAGCAGTTCTTC
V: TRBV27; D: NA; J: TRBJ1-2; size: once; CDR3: CASSSHMGSANYGYTF; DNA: TGTGCCAGCAGTAGTCATATGGGTTCAGCTAACTATGGCTACACCTTC
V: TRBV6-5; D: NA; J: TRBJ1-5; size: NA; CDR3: CASSYSGSVQPQHF; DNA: TGTGCCAGCAGTTACTCAGGGTCCGTTCAGCCCCAGCATTTT
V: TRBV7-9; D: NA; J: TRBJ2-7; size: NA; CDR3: CASSRRTDGEQYF; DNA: TGTGCCAGCAGCCGACGGACTGACGGCGAGCAGTACTTC
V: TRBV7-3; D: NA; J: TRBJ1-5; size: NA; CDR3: CASSVDIYQPQHF; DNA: TGTGCCAGCAGCGTAGATATCTATCAGCCCCAGCATTTT
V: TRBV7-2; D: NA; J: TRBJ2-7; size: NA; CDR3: CASSLDGGGSYEQYF; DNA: TGTGCCAGCAGCTTAGATGGAGGGGGCTCCTACGAGCAGTACTTC
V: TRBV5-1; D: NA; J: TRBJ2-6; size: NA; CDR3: CASSLVELTKSGANVLTF; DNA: TGCGCCAGCAGCTTGGTAGAACTGACCAAATCTGGGGCCAACGTCCTGACTTTC
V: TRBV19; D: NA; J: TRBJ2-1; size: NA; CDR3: CASTGAANNEQFF; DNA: TGTGCCAGTACAGGGGCAGCTAACAATGAGCAGTTCTTC
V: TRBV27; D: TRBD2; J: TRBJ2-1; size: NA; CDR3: CASSLSGSPYNEQFF; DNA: TGTGCCAGCAGTTTGAGCGGGAGTCCCTACAATGAGCAGTTCTTC
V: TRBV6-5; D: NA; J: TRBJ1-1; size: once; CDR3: CASSYGWADMNTEAFF; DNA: TGTGCCAGCAGTTACGGTTGGGCGGATATGAACACTGAAGCTTTCTTT
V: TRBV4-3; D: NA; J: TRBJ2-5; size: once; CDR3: CASSQESPGRHTSREGETQYF; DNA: TGCGCCAGCAGCCAAGAATCTCCAGGCAGGCATACTAGTAGGGAAGGGGAGACCCAGTACTTC
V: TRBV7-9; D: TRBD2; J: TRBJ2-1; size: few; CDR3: CASSLRVAGTEQFF; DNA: TGTGCCAGCAGCTTACGGGTAGCGGGAACCGAGCAGTTCTTC
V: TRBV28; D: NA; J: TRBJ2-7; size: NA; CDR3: CASSLLGVGYEQYF; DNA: TGTGCCAGCAGTTTATTAGGGGTGGGATACGAGCAGTACTTC
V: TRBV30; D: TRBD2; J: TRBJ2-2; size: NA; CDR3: CAWSPLGGGVAGELFF; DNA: TGTGCCTGGAGTCCCCTGGGGGGGGGAGTCGCGGGGGAGCTGTTTTTT
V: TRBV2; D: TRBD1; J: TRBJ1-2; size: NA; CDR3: CASGGQARYGYTF; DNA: TGTGCCAGCGGAGGACAGGCCCGCTATGGCTACACCTTC
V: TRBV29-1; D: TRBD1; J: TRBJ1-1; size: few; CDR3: CSVPTGVNTEAFF; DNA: TGCAGCGTTCCGACAGGGGTGAACACTGAAGCTTTCTTT
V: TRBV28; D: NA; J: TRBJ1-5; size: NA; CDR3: CASSPSGVNNQPQHF; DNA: TGTGCCAGCAGCCCATCAGGGGTCAACAATCAGCCCCAGCATTTT
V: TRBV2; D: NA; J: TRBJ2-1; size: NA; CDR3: CASSEGGSYNEQFF; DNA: TGTGCCAGCAGTGAGGGAGGCTCCTACAATGAGCAGTTCTTC
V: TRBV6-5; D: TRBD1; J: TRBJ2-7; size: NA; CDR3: CASSFGTGHEQYF; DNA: TGTGCCAGCAGTTTTGGGACAGGGCACGAGCAGTACTTC
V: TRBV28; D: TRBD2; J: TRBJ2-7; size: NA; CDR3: CASSSGRTYEQYF; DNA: TGTGCCAGCAGTAGCGGGAGGACCTACGAGCAGTACTTC
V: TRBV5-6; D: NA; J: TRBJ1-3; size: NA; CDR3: CASSWRGSGNTIYF; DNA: TGTGCCAGCAGCTGGAGGGGCTCTGGAAACACCATATATTTT
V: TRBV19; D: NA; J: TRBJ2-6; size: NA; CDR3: CATTGYGGGGSGANVLTF; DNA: TGTGCCACAACGGGCTACGGGGGAGGGGGCTCTGGGGCCAACGTCCTGACTTTC
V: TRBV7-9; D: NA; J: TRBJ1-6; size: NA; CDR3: CASSFSDSPLHF; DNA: TGTGCCAGCAGCTTCTCCGATTCACCCCTCCACTTT
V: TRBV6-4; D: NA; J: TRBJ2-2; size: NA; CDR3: CASSQRRGTGELFF; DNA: TGTGCCAGCAGCCAACGCCGGGGGACCGGGGAGCTGTTTTTT
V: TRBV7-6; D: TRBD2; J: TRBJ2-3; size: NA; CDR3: CASSLLAGGPNTDTQYF; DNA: TGTGCCAGCAGCTTACTAGCGGGAGGGCCGAACACAGATACGCAGTATTTT
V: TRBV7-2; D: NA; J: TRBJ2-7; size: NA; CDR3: CASSSVQALEQYF; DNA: TGTGCCAGCAGTTCCGTGCAGGCTCTCGAGCAGTACTTC
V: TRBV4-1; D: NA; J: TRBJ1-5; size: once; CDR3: CASSQDNSPEKGGNQPQHF; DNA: TGCGCCAGCAGCCAAGATAATAGCCCCGAAAAAGGGGGCAATCAGCCCCAGCATTTT
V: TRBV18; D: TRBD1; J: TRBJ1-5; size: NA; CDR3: CASSPPGQGGNQPQHF; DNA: TGTGCCAGCTCACCTCCGGGACAGGGGGGGAATCAGCCCCAGCATTTT
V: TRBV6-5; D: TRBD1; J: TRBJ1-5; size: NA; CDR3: CASSRTGSNQPQHF; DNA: TGTGCCAGCAGTAGGACAGGGTCTAATCAGCCCCAGCATTTT
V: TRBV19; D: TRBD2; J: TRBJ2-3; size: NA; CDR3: CASSWGGRGVDTQYF; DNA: TGTGCCAGTAGTTGGGGCGGGAGGGGTGTGGATACGCAGTATTTT
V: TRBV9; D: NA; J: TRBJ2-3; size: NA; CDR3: CASSQLGATDTQYF; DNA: TGTGCCAGCAGCCAACTGGGGGCTACAGATACGCAGTATTTT
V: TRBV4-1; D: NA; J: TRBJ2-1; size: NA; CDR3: CASSQEGQGYPSSYNEQFF; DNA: TGCGCCAGCAGCCAAGAGGGCCAGGGTTACCCAAGCTCCTACAATGAGCAGTTCTTC
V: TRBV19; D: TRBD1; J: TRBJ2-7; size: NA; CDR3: CASNPGQGYYEQYF; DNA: TGTGCCAGTAACCCGGGACAGGGATACTACGAGCAGTACTTC
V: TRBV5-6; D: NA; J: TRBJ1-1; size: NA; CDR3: CASSFGTGLGTEAFF; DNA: TGTGCCAGCAGCTTCGGCACAGGGTTGGGCACTGAAGCTTTCTTT
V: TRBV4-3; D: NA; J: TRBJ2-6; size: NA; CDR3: CASSQDETSPFGANVLTF; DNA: TGCGCCAGCAGCCAAGACGAGACATCCCCCTTTGGGGCCAACGTCCTGACTTTC
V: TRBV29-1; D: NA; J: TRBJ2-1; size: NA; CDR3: CSVGLKGEQFF; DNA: TGCAGCGTGGGGCTCAAAGGTGAGCAGTTCTTC
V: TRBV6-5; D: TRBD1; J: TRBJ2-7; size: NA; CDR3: CASRRGQGNSYEQYF; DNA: TGTGCCAGCAGGAGAGGACAGGGAAACTCCTACGAGCAGTACTTC
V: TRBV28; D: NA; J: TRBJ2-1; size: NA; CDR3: CASSPLGSEVSEQFF; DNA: TGTGCCAGCAGTCCCTTAGGTTCGGAAGTCAGTGAGCAGTTCTTC
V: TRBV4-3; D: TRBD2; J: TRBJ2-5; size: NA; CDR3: CASSHLPLAGQETQYF; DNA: TGCGCCAGCAGCCACCTCCCCCTAGCGGGGCAAGAGACCCAGTACTTC
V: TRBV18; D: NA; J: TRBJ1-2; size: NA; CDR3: CASSKPGDGYTF; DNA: TGTGCCAGCTCAAAGCCCGGGGATGGCTACACCTTC
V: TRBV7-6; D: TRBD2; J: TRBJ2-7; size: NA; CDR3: CASSLGGLAGGSPYEQYF; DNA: TGTGCCAGCAGCTTAGGTGGACTAGCGGGGGGCTCCCCTTACGAGCAGTACTTC